This is a list of T cell receptor beta chains from one sample in a study of T cell responses to AZD1222 COVID-19 vaccine. Clones were read by immunoSEQ multiplex PCR, and TCRdb kept only the in-frame ones, dropping some. The sample shows about 100,000 clones, 80% to 85% of them seen only once. This specimen was peripheral blood, taken on day 0 of AZD1222 vaccination. These receptors were taken from an adult in good health. Both conserved end residues are part of each CDR3. The order of the fields is CDR3 length, clone size, D gene, V gene, J gene, CDR3 protein, CDR3 DNA. The D gene is left open where the match is weak. Clone sizes are given selectively: once, few, many, or a class where the clone is expanded.

>15|.|TRBD1|TRBV4-1|TRBJ2-3
CASSRGQGNTDTQYF
TGCGCCAGCAGCCGAGGACAGGGTAACACAGATACGCAGTATTTT
>14|.|.|TRBV27|TRBJ1-2
CASSPSGFLHGYTF
TGTGCCAGCAGCCCGTCCGGATTTCTCCATGGCTACACCTTC
>14|.|.|TRBV18|TRBJ1-5
CASSPQDSRQPQHF
TGTGCCAGCTCACCACAAGATAGTCGTCAGCCCCAGCATTTT
>17|.|TRBD2|TRBV7-9|TRBJ2-2
CASSPRTQAGGTGELFF
TGTGCCAGCAGCCCCCGTACACAAGCGGGGGGCACCGGGGAGCTGTTTTTT
>16|.|TRBD1|TRBV4-3|TRBJ2-3
CASSLSAGQGVDTQYF
TGCGCCAGCAGCCTTTCAGCTGGACAGGGGGTGGATACGCAGTATTTT
>14|once|TRBD1|TRBV6-5|TRBJ1-1
CASSPQGANTEAFF
TGTGCCAGCAGCCCACAGGGGGCGAACACTGAAGCTTTCTTT
>16|.|.|TRBV5-5|TRBJ1-1
CASSLGRGPLNTEAFF
TGTGCCAGCAGCTTGGGCCGGGGACCCCTGAACACTGAAGCTTTCTTT
>14|.|TRBD1|TRBV6-5|TRBJ1-2
CASSSETGLYGYTF
TGTGCCAGCAGTTCCGAGACAGGGTTATATGGCTACACCTTC
>13|.|.|TRBV6-5|TRBJ2-7
CASMEGGGNEQYF
TGTGCCAGCATGGAGGGGGGAGGTAACGAGCAGTACTTC
>12|.|.|TRBV2|TRBJ1-5
CASSHMDRAQHF
TGTGCCAGCAGTCATATGGATCGGGCCCAGCATTTT
>13|.|TRBD1|TRBV29-1|TRBJ1-1
CSVAGQGATEAFF
TGCAGCGTCGCTGGACAGGGGGCAACTGAAGCTTTCTTT
>15|.|.|TRBV7-8|TRBJ2-3
CASSPLAVTEDTQYF
TGTGCCAGCAGCCCCCTCGCGGTGACAGAAGATACGCAGTATTTT
>13|.|TRBD1|TRBV7-2|TRBJ1-5
CASSSQGGQPQHF
TGTGCCAGCAGCTCACAGGGGGGTCAGCCCCAGCATTTT
>16|few|TRBD2|TRBV5-4|TRBJ2-3
CASSLGSSGVTDTQYF
TGTGCCAGCAGCTTGGGCTCTAGCGGGGTTACAGATACGCAGTATTTT
>14|.|.|TRBV7-2|TRBJ2-5
CASSLVAGGETQYF
TGTGCCAGCAGCTTAGTTGCGGGCGGGGAGACCCAGTACTTC
>14|.|TRBD2|TRBV10-3|TRBJ2-2
CAIRKAGDTGELFF
TGTGCCATCAGGAAGGCGGGAGACACCGGGGAGCTGTTTTTT
>13|.|.|TRBV11-1|TRBJ2-7
CASSLEGAREQYF
TGTGCCAGCAGCTTAGAAGGGGCGCGCGAGCAGTACTTC
>13|many|.|TRBV12-3/TRBV12-4|TRBJ2-5
CASSYPSRATQYF
TGTGCCAGCAGTTACCCCTCAAGGGCAACCCAGTACTTC
>16|.|TRBD1|TRBV11-2|TRBJ2-5
CASSILTGGSLETQYF
TGTGCCAGCAGCATACTGACAGGGGGAAGTTTAGAGACCCAGTACTTC
>15|.|TRBD2|TRBV7-2|TRBJ2-4
CASSLGTSGSLAQYF
TGTGCCAGCAGCTTAGGGACTAGCGGGAGTCTGGCCCAGTACTTC
>13|.|.|TRBV13|TRBJ2-4
CASSLGRGNIQYF
TGTGCCAGCAGCTTAGGACGGGGAAACATTCAGTACTTC
>15|.|TRBD2|TRBV7-2|TRBJ2-1
CASSFREGLHNEQFF
TGTGCCAGCAGCTTTCGGGAGGGCCTCCACAATGAGCAGTTCTTC
>12|.|.|TRBV11-2|TRBJ1-2
CASSLAGYGYTF
TGTGCCAGCAGCTTAGCAGGGTATGGCTACACCTTC
>16|once|.|TRBV28|TRBJ1-6
CATGLQGRSYNSPLHF
TGTGCCACAGGTCTACAGGGTCGCTCCTATAATTCACCCCTCCACTTT
>15|.|.|TRBV4-1|TRBJ1-2
CASSPQQGEGYGYTF
TGCGCCAGCAGCCCCCAGCAAGGGGAGGGCTATGGCTACACCTTC
>16|.|TRBD1|TRBV7-2|TRBJ1-3
CASSLRTGDSGATIYF
TGTGCCAGCAGCTTAAGGACAGGGGACTCTGGGGCCACCATATATTTT
>15|once|TRBD1|TRBV14|TRBJ1-3
CASSPDRVAGNTIYF
TGTGCCAGCAGCCCGGACAGGGTGGCTGGAAACACCATATATTTT
>14|.|.|TRBV11-3|TRBJ2-3
CASSVLDAADTQYF
TGTGCCAGCAGCGTCTTAGACGCTGCAGATACGCAGTATTTT
>17|.|.|TRBV5-1|TRBJ1-1
CASSLVPSTAANTEAFF
TGCGCCAGCAGCTTGGTGCCCTCGACCGCCGCGAACACTGAAGCTTTCTTT
>14|once|.|TRBV5-6|TRBJ2-2
CASSTGANTGELFF
TGTGCCAGCAGCACAGGAGCGAACACCGGGGAGCTGTTTTTT
>15|.|.|TRBV6-5|TRBJ1-2
CASSYSTAVNYGYTF
TGTGCCAGCAGTTACTCGACAGCGGTTAACTATGGCTACACCTTC
>16|.|.|TRBV3-1/TRBV3-2|TRBJ1-5
CASSQGEAQGGQPQHF
TGTGCCAGCAGCCAAGGTGAGGCGCAGGGAGGGCAGCCCCAGCATTTT
>12|few|.|TRBV6-2/TRBV6-3|TRBJ2-4
CASSYLANIQYF
TGTGCCAGCAGTTACCTGGCAAACATTCAGTACTTC
>13|few|.|TRBV25-1|TRBJ1-1
CASSPGLVTEAFF
TGTGCCAGCAGTCCGGGTTTGGTCACTGAAGCTTTCTTT
>14|.|TRBD2|TRBV6-1|TRBJ2-3
CASSEGLAADTQYF
TGTGCCAGCAGTGAAGGACTAGCAGCAGATACGCAGTATTTT
>14|.|TRBD2|TRBV9|TRBJ2-7
CASSAGLAGYEQYF
TGTGCCAGCAGTGCGGGACTAGCGGGTTACGAGCAGTACTTC
>16|.|.|TRBV4-1|TRBJ1-4
CASSQVPAGTMGKLFF
TGCGCCAGCAGCCAAGTACCCGCCGGGACAATGGGAAAACTGTTTTTT
>13|once|.|TRBV14|TRBJ2-2
CASSQHSTGELFF
TGTGCCAGCAGCCAACACAGCACCGGGGAGCTGTTTTTT
>13|.|.|TRBV7-9|TRBJ1-5
CASSPFDNQPQHF
TGTGCCAGCAGCCCGTTTGACAATCAGCCCCAGCATTTT
>13|.|.|TRBV11-3|TRBJ1-6
CASSLDGTSPLHF
TGTGCCAGCAGCTTAGATGGGACTTCACCCCTCCACTTT
>13|.|.|TRBV19|TRBJ2-3
CASNGILSDTQYF
TGTGCCAGTAACGGGATTTTGTCAGATACGCAGTATTTT
>15|.|TRBD1|TRBV29-1|TRBJ1-4
CSVFSGSGGYEKLFF
TGCAGCGTTTTCTCAGGTTCAGGGGGTTATGAAAAACTGTTTTTT
>14|.|.|TRBV24-1|TRBJ2-1
CATSGLGLLGEQFF
TGTGCCACCAGTGGGTTGGGACTCCTGGGGGAGCAGTTCTTC
>15|.|TRBD1|TRBV5-1|TRBJ1-5
CASSLGQASNQPQHF
TGCGCCAGCAGCTTAGGACAGGCCAGCAATCAGCCCCAGCATTTT
>14|few|.|TRBV10-3|TRBJ2-1
CAISVAGGLNEQFF
TGTGCCATCAGCGTAGCCGGGGGCCTCAATGAGCAGTTCTTC
>15|.|TRBD1|TRBV19|TRBJ2-1
CASSSRSGGYNEQFF
TGTGCCAGTAGTAGTAGGTCAGGGGGATACAATGAGCAGTTCTTC
>14|.|.|TRBV19|TRBJ1-2
CASSNPNTNYGYTF
TGTGCCAGTAGTAATCCTAATACTAACTATGGCTACACCTTC
>16|.|.|TRBV19|TRBJ2-3
CASSIEGGPAPDTQYF
TGTGCCAGTAGTATAGAGGGAGGACCAGCCCCAGATACGCAGTATTTT
>16|.|TRBD2|TRBV11-3|TRBJ2-5
CASSLASSGSSKTQYF
TGTGCCAGCAGCTTAGCGTCTAGCGGGAGTAGCAAGACCCAGTACTTC
>14|once|.|TRBV6-2/TRBV6-3|TRBJ2-7
CASSRSGVGDEQYF
TGTGCCAGCAGTCGTTCAGGGGTAGGTGACGAGCAGTACTTC
>13|once|TRBD2|TRBV14|TRBJ2-1
CASRSGIYNEQFF
TGTGCCAGCAGGAGCGGGATCTACAATGAGCAGTTCTTC
>15|.|.|TRBV15|TRBJ2-3
CATSRHGVSTDTQYF
TGTGCCACCAGCCGTCACGGGGTCAGCACAGATACGCAGTATTTT
>15|.|.|TRBV18|TRBJ2-7
CASSDHPGASYEQYF
TGTGCCAGCTCGGACCACCCAGGGGCCTCCTACGAGCAGTACTTC
>15|.|.|TRBV6-6|TRBJ2-6
CASSYSGSGANVLTF
TGTGCCAGCAGTTACTCGGGGTCTGGGGCCAACGTCCTGACTTTC
>11|.|.|TRBV3-1/TRBV3-2|TRBJ1-2
CASTQGRGYTF
TGTGCCAGCACCCAGGGTAGAGGCTACACCTTC
>14|.|TRBD2|TRBV28|TRBJ2-5
CASSRLAGGKTQYF
TGTGCCAGCAGTCGGCTAGCGGGAGGAAAGACCCAGTACTTC
>15|.|.|TRBV27|TRBJ1-1
CASSLKGSPNTEAFF
TGTGCCAGCAGTTTGAAAGGCAGTCCGAACACTGAAGCTTTCTTT
>16|.|.|TRBV6-1|TRBJ2-1
CASSEAVGLRYNEQFF
TGTGCCAGCAGTGAAGCAGTCGGGCTCCGGTACAATGAGCAGTTCTTC
>14|once|TRBD1|TRBV24-1|TRBJ1-1
CATRETGPNTEAFF
TGTGCCACCAGAGAGACAGGGCCAAACACTGAAGCTTTCTTT